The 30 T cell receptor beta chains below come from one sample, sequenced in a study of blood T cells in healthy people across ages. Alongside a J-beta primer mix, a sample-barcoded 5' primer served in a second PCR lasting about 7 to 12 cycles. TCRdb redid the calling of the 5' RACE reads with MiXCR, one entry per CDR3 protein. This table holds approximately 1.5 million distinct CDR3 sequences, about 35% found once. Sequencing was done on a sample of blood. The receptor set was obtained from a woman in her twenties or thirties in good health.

CDR3 protein: CAISDGLSYEQYF. CDR3 nucleotide sequence: TGTGCCATCAGTGACGGACTCTCCTACGAGCAGTACTTC. V usage is TRBV10-3 and J usage is TRBJ2-7; a possible D gene is TRBD2 (5 bases). This CDR3 has 13 residues. Germline-derived CDR1 and CDR2 are ENHRY and SYGVKD. Trimming stripped 3 bases from V and 0 bases from J, with 6 bases between.

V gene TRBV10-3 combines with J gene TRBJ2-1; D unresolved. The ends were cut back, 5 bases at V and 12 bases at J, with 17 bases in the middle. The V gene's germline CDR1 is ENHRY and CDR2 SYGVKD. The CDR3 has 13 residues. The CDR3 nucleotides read TGTGCCATCAGTCGGGCTTACAGTGATGGGCAGTTCTTC. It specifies CAISRAYSDGQFF.

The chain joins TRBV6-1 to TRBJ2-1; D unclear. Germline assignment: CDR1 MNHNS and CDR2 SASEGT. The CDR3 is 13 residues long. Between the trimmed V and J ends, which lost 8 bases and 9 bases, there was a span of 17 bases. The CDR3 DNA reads TGTGCCAGCCAGACGAGAGATCAAGGTGAGCAGTTCTTC. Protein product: CASQTRDQGEQFF.

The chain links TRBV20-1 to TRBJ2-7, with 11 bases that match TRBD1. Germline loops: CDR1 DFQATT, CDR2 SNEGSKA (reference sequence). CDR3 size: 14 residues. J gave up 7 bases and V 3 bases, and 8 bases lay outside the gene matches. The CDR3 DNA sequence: TGCAGTGCTAGGGGGACAGGGGGAATCGGGGAGCAGTACTTC. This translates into CSARGTGGIGEQYF.

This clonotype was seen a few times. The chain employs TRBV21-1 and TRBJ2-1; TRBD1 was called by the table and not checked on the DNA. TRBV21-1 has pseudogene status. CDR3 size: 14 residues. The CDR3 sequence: CASSKGDTYNEQFF. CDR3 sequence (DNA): TGTGCCAGCAGCAAGGGGGACACGTACAATGAGCAGTTCTTC.

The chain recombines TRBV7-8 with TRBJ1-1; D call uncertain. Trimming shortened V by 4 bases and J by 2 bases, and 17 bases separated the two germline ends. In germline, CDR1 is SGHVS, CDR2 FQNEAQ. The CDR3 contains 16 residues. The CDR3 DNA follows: TGTGCCAGCAGCTCCCAGATGACCGATCGTAACACTGAAGCTTTCTTT. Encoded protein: CASSSQMTDRNTEAFF.

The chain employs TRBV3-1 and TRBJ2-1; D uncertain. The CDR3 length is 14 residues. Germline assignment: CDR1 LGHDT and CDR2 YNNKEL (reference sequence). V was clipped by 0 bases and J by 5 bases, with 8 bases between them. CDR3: CASSQDRIDNEQFF. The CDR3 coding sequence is TGTGCCAGCAGCCAAGATCGAATAGACAATGAGCAGTTCTTC.

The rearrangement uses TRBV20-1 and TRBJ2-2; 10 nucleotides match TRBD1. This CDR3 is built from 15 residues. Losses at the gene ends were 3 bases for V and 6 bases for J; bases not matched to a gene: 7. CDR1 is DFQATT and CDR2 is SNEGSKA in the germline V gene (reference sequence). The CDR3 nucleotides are TGCAGTGCTAGGGATGGCGGGACAGGGGCCGGGGAGCTGTTTTTT. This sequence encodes CSARDGGTGAGELFF.

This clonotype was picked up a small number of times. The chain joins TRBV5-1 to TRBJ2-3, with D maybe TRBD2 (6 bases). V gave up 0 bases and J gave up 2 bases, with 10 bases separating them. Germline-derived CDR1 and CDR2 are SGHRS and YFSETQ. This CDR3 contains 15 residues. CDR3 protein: CASSLVKRVTDTQYF. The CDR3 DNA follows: TGCGCCAGCAGCTTGGTGAAGCGGGTCACAGATACGCAGTATTTT.

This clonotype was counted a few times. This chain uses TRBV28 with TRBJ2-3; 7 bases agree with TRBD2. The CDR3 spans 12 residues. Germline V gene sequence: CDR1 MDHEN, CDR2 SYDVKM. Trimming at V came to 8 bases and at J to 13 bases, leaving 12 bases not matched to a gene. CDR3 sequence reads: CASAYSGTKKYF. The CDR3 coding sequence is TGTGCCAGCGCCTATTCCGGGACTAAAAAGTATTTT.

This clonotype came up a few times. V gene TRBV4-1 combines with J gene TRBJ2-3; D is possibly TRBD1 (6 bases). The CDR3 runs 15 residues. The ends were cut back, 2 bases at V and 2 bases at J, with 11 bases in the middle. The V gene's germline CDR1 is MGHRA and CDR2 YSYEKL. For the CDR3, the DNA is TGCGCCAGCAGCCAATACGGACAGTCCACAGATACGCAGTATTTT. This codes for CASSQYGQSTDTQYF.

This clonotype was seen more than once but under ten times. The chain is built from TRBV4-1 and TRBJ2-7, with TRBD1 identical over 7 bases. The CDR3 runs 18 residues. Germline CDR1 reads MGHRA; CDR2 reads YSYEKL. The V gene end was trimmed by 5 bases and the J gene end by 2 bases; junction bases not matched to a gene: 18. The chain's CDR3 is CASSNYPQDRDGTYEQYF. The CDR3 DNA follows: TGCGCCAGCAGCAACTACCCCCAAGACAGGGACGGAACCTACGAGCAGTACTTC.

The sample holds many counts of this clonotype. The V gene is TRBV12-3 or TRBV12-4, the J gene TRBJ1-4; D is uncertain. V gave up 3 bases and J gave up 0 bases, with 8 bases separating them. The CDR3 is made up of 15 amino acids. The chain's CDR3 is CASSLTDATNEKLFF. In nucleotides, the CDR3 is TGTGCCAGCAGTTTGACGGATGCAACTAATGAAAAACTGTTTTTT.

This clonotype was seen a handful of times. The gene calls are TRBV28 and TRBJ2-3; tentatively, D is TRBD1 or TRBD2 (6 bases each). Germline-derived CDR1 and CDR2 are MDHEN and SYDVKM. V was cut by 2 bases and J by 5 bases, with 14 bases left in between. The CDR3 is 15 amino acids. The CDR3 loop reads CASSLRTEGGDTQYF. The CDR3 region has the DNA TGTGCCAGCAGTTTAAGGACGGAGGGGGGAGATACGCAGTATTTT.

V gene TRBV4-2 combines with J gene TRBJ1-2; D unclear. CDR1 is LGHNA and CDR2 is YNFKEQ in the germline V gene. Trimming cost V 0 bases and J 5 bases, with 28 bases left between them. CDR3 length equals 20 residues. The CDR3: CASSQDMVPNLNPVPYGYTF. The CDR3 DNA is TGTGCCAGCAGCCAAGATATGGTGCCGAATTTGAACCCGGTCCCGTATGGCTACACCTTC.

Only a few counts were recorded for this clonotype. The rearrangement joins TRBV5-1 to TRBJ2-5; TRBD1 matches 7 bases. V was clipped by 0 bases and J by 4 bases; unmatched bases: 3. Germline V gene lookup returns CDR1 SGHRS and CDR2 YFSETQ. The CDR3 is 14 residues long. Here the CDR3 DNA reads TGCGCCAGCAGCTTGGAGGGGGCCGTAGAGACCCAGTACTTC. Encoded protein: CASSLEGAVETQYF.

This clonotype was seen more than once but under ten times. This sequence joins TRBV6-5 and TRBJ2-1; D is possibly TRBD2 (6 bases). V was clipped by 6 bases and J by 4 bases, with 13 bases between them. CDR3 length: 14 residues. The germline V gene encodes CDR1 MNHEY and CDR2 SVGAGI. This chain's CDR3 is CASSRDGGYNEQFF. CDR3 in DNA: TGTGCCAGCAGCCGGGACGGGGGTTACAATGAGCAGTTCTTC.

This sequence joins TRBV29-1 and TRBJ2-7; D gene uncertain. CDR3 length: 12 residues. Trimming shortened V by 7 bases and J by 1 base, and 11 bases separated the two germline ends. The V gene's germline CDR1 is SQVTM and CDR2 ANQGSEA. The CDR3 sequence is CSGSWGSYEQYF. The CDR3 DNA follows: TGCAGCGGCTCTTGGGGTTCCTACGAGCAGTACTTC.

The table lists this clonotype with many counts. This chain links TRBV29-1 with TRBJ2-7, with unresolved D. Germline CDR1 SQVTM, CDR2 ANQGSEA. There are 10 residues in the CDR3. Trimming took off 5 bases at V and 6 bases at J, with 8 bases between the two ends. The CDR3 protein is CSVSEIEQYF. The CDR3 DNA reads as TGCAGCGTTTCGGAGATCGAGCAGTACTTC.

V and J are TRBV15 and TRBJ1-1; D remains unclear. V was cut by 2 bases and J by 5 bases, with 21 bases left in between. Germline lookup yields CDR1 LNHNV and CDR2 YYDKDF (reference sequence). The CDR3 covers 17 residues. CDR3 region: CATSRTYQGGSGTEAFF. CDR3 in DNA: TGTGCCACCAGCAGAACTTACCAAGGAGGGTCGGGGACTGAAGCTTTCTTT.

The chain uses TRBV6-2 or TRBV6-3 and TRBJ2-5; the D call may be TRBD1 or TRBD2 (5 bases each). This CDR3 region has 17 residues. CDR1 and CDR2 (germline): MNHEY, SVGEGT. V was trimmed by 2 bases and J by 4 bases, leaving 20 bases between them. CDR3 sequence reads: CASSYATGPPRSETQYF. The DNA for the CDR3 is TGTGCCAGCAGTTACGCAACGGGACCACCCCGGTCAGAGACCCAGTACTTC.

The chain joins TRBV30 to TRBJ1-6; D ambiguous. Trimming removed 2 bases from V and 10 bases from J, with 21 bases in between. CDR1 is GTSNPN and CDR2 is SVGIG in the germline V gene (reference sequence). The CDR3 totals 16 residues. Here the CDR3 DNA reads TGTGCCTGGAGTAAAACCTCGGACCCACGGAGGTCACCCCTCCACTTT. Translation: CAWSKTSDPRRSPLHF. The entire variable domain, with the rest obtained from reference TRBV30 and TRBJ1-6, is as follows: SQTIHQWPATLVQPVGSPLSLECTVEGTSNPNLYWYRQAAGRGLQLLFYSVGIGQISSEVPQNLSASRPQDRQFILSSKKLLLSDSGFYLCAWSKTSDPRRSPLHFGNGTRLTVT.

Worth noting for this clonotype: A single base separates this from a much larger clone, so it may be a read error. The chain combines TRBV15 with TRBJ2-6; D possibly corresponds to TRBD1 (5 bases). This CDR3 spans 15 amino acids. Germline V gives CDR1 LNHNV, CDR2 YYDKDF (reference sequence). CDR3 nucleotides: TGTGCCACCAGCAGAGAGAGCTCTGGGGCCAACGTCCGGACTTTC. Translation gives CATSRESSGANVRTF.

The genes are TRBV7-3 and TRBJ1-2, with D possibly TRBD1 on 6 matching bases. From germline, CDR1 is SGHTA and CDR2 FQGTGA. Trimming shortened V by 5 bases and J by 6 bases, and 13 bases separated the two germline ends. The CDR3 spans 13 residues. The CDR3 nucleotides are TGTGCCAGCAGCGATAGGGGGAGAGATGGCTACACCTTC. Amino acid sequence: CASSDRGRDGYTF.

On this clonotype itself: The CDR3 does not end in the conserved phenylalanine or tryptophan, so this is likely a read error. The CDR3 DNA sequence: TGTGCCAGCAGCCTCCCGACAGGGGAGGAGACCCAGTACGTC. It encodes CASSLPTGEETQYV. This chain links TRBV7-3 with TRBJ2-5, with 8 bases fitting TRBD1. V lost 5 bases, J lost 5 bases, and 7 bases stayed unmatched. This CDR3 has 14 amino acids. CDR1 is SGHTA, CDR2 FQGTGA, per germline.

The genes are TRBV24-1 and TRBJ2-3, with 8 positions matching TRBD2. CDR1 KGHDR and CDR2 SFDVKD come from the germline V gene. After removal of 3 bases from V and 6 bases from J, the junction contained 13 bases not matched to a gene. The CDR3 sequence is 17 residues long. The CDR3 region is CATSDGASGPRGDTQYF. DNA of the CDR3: TGTGCCACCAGTGATGGGGCTAGCGGGCCCCGCGGGGATACGCAGTATTTT.

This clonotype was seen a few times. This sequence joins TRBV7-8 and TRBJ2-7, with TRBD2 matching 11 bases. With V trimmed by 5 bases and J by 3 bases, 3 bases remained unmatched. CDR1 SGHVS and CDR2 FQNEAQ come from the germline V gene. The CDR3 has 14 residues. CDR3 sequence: CASSDGTSGYEQYF. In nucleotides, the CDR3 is TGTGCCAGCAGCGACGGGACTAGCGGCTACGAGCAGTACTTC.

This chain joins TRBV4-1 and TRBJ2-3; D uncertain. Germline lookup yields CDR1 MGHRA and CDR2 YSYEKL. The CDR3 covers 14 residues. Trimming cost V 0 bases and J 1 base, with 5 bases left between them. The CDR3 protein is CASSQESGTDTQYF. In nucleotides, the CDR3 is TGCGCCAGCAGCCAAGAAAGTGGCACAGATACGCAGTATTTT.

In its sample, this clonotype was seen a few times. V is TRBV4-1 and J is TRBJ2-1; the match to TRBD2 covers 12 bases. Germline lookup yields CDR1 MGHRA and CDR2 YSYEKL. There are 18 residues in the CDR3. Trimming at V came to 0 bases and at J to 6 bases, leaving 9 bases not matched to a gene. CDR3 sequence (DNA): TGCGCCAGCAGCCAAGATCCAAGACTAGCGGGAGTAGGCAATGAGCAGTTCTTC. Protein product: CASSQDPRLAGVGNEQFF.

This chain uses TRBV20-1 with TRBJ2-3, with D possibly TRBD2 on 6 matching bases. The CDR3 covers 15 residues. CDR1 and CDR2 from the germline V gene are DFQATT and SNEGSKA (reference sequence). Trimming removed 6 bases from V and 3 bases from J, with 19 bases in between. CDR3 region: CSAVADVLMTDTQYF. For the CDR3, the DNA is TGCAGTGCCGTAGCGGATGTACTAATGACAGATACGCAGTATTTT.